The T cell receptor beta chain described here comes from a study of control samples from healthy donors and cancer patients. TCRdb's table, derived via immunoSEQ multiplex PCR, lists solely in-frame clones and lacks some. The repertoire holds 130,000 or so clones, with roughly 91% as singletons. V lost 5 bases and J lost 4, with 12 bases in between. CDR3 length: 13 residues. Germline assignment: CDR1 SQVTM and CDR2 ANQGSEA. The sequenced material came from PBMCs. This clonotype originated in a man aged 45-65 years with head and neck cancer. The J gene is TRBJ1-3, the V gene TRBV29-1, with a possible D match to TRBD1 (6 bases). This CDR3 is CSVQTGSGNTIYF. DNA of the CDR3: TGCAGCGTTCAAACAGGGTCAGGAAACACCATATATTTT.